This is a list of T cell receptor beta chains from one sample in a study of T cells after somatic rescue of genetic block. TCRdb's copy holds only in-frame clones and misses some; the assay was immunoSEQ multiplex PCR. This table has about 70,000 clones, roughly 94% appearing once. Sequencing used peripheral blood mononuclear cells (PBMCs). The receptors come from a middle-aged man. Each CDR3 is given with its conserved first and last residue. The D gene is left open where the match is weak.

V,D,J,CDR3
TRBV6-6,TRBD1,TRBJ2-3,CASRVKGQGSDTQYF
TRBV7-3,TRBD2,TRBJ2-1,CASSLAGGEFNEQFF
TRBV23-1,TRBD1,TRBJ2-7,CASSQSGQATYEQYF
TRBV5-1,-,TRBJ1-1,CASSWEGNTEAFF
TRBV2,TRBD1,TRBJ2-1,CASMGSTGGDSYNEQFF
TRBV9,-,TRBJ2-3,CASSALSEDTQYF
TRBV5-1,TRBD1,TRBJ2-3,CASSSTGQGGSTDTQYF
TRBV6-1,-,TRBJ1-2,CASSEGIANYGYTF
TRBV19,TRBD1,TRBJ1-2,CASSIVHRGDGYTF
TRBV15,-,TRBJ2-1,CATSRDPWTMGNEQFF
TRBV5-4,-,TRBJ2-6,CASISGSGANVLTF
TRBV7-3,-,TRBJ1-1,CASSFGRTTEAFF
TRBV10-2,TRBD2,TRBJ2-1,CAITSERGGYNEQFF
TRBV28,-,TRBJ2-1,CASSLNSGEQFF
TRBV4-3,-,TRBJ1-2,CASSQGQDRRYGYTF
TRBV11-2,-,TRBJ2-3,CASSLKGHTQYF
TRBV2,-,TRBJ2-7,CASTMYSYEQYF
TRBV7-9,-,TRBJ1-4,CASSLVGTGRDEKLFF
TRBV30,-,TRBJ1-5,CAWSLSEDNQPQHF
TRBV7-9,TRBD1,TRBJ2-2,CASSPLPGTGPSGELFF
TRBV5-1,-,TRBJ2-3,CASSSGVTSTDTQYF
TRBV4-1,TRBD1,TRBJ1-5,CASSQRTGDIDQPQHF
TRBV10-3,TRBD1,TRBJ2-1,CATEQGNEQFF
TRBV29-1,TRBD2,TRBJ2-2,CSAPSGAGETGELFF
TRBV14,-,TRBJ2-3,CASSQERVRTDTQYF
TRBV30,-,TRBJ1-1,CAWSPRGTNTEAFF
TRBV4-1,-,TRBJ1-4,CASSQWVHSRATNEKLFF
TRBV5-6,TRBD1,TRBJ2-5,CASSLVGTGDQETQYF
TRBV9,-,TRBJ2-3,CASSVLSRGTDTQYF
TRBV5-5,-,TRBJ1-1,CASSLPHGTEAFF
TRBV9,-,TRBJ2-1,CASSVDGPTYNEQFF
TRBV7-9,-,TRBJ2-3,CASSLSADTQYF
TRBV6-5,TRBD1,TRBJ2-5,CASSLQGQGAKKTQYF
TRBV5-1,-,TRBJ2-7,CASSLELRYEQYF
TRBV7-9,-,TRBJ1-3,CASNQLGTFNSGNTIYF
TRBV5-6,-,TRBJ2-7,CASSLRDHSYEQYF
TRBV5-1,-,TRBJ1-1,CASSPGMNTEAFF
TRBV5-1,TRBD2,TRBJ2-5,CASSPGGLAGETQYF
TRBV21-1,-,TRBJ1-6,CASRTAGTGGSYNSPLHF
TRBV5-5,-,TRBJ2-7,CASSQTTHEQYF
TRBV28,-,TRBJ2-3,CASSSRGRGRGTDTQYF
TRBV2,-,TRBJ2-7,CASTRDSYEQYF
TRBV19,-,TRBJ1-1,CASSIKGTQGKEAFF
TRBV6-1,TRBD2,TRBJ2-7,CASSQGPRRPGTSGGRLGEQYF
TRBV10-3,TRBD1,TRBJ2-7,CAISVTGGDEQYF
TRBV27,-,TRBJ2-4,CASSFLPLAKNIQYF
TRBV6-5,-,TRBJ2-2,CASSRTDTGELFF
TRBV6-5,-,TRBJ2-5,CASSLRGLAGETQYF